Below, 30 T cell receptor beta chains from the same sample are listed, as sequenced in a study of chemoradiotherapy in HPV16-positive cancers. Repertoires were generated with immunoSEQ multiplex PCR, while TCRdb's copy carries only in-frame clones and drops some. The sample lists 36,000 or so clones, around 77% occurring once. The specimen comprised blood, sampled from a patient who underwent chemoradiotherapy. Receptors originate from a human donor with HPV-associated anogenital cancer.

The sample holds a few counts of this clone. The chain joins TRBV2 to TRBJ1-1, with no clear D. The CDR3 sequence is 15 residues long. Trimming removed 5 bases from V and 1 base from J, with 14 bases in between. Germline CDR1 and CDR2: SNHLY and FYNNEI. The CDR3 bases are TGTGCCAGCAGTCGAAATCCCGACGGGAACACTGAAGCTTTCTTT. Protein sequence: CASSRNPDGNTEAFF.

This clone was recorded a few times. The V and J genes are TRBV7-9 and TRBJ2-7; 9 positions match TRBD2. In germline, CDR1 is SEHNR, CDR2 FQNEAQ (reference sequence). CDR3 length: 15 residues. Trimming cost V 6 bases and J 7 bases; bases outside gene matches: 13. The CDR3, as DNA: TGTGCCAGCAGGGATCTAGCGGGACTCGGGGAAGAGCAGTACTTC. Amino acid sequence: CASRDLAGLGEEQYF.

V and J are TRBV7-2 and TRBJ1-3; TRBD1 matches at 9 bases. V dropped 5 bases and J dropped 2; count of bases not matched to a gene: 7. The CDR3 is 16 amino acids. CDR1 SGHTA and CDR2 FQGNSA come from the germline V gene. CDR3 bases: TGTGCCAGCAGCGAGACAGGGGGATCTCCTGGAAACACCATATATTTT. Amino acid sequence: CASSETGGSPGNTIYF. The full variable domain, its missing parts supplied by reference TRBV7-2 and TRBJ1-3, is GAGVSQSPSNKVTEKGKDVELRCDPISGHTALYWYRQSLGQGLEFLIYFQGNSAPDKSGLPSDRFSAERTGGSVSTLTIQRTQQEDSAVYLCASSETGGSPGNTIYFGEGSWLTVV.

This chain joins TRBV7-6 and TRBJ2-5; perhaps TRBD2 as D (7 bases). This CDR3 has 16 residues. Germline loops: CDR1 SGHVS, CDR2 FNYEAQ. V was trimmed by 5 bases and J by 3 bases, leaving 19 bases between them. The CDR3 here is CASSLTLRGGKETQYF. CDR3 nucleotide sequence: TGTGCCAGCAGCCTCACTTTAAGGGGGGGGAAAGAGACCCAGTACTTC.

This clone was detected only once. V is TRBV6-1 and J is TRBJ2-5, with a tentative D call TRBD2 (6 bases). Trimming pared 4 bases from V and 4 bases from J, leaving 13 bases between. The germline CDR1 and CDR2 sequences are MNHNS and SASEGT. The CDR3 is 14 residues long. The CDR3 reads CASSGRGRSETQYF. The CDR3 DNA sequence: TGTGCCAGCAGTGGGAGAGGGAGGTCAGAGACCCAGTACTTC.

The genes are TRBV2 and TRBJ2-7; 7 bases match TRBD2. This CDR3 is built from 13 residues. Germline CDR1 is SNHLY and CDR2 is FYNNEI. The J segment lost 4 bases and the V segment lost 6 bases, leaving 6 bases of the junction unmatched. CDR3 bases: TGTGCCAGCAGGGTCATGGGGGGGTACGAGCAGTACTTC. It translates to CASRVMGGYEQYF.

This chain uses TRBV10-3 with TRBJ2-2, with D tentatively TRBD1 (5 bases). V was cut by 8 bases and J by 2 bases, with 12 bases left in between. Germline CDR1 ENHRY, CDR2 SYGVKD. There are 14 residues in the CDR3. CDR3 sequence reads: CAIGRGGNTGELFF. The CDR3 nucleotides are TGTGCCATCGGAAGGGGCGGTAACACCGGGGAGCTGTTTTTT.

This clone was counted a few times. J is TRBJ1-2 and V is TRBV2, with D uncertain. Germline V gene sequence: CDR1 SNHLY, CDR2 FYNNEI. CDR3 length: 13 amino acids. The ends were cut back, 6 bases at V and 3 bases at J, with 11 bases in the middle. The CDR3 coding sequence is TGTGCCAGCAGCGAACCCGGGTACTATGGCTACACCTTC. This sequence encodes CASSEPGYYGYTF.

This clone was counted a few times. J is TRBJ2-3 and V is TRBV29-1; 9 bases agree with TRBD1. V shed 5 bases, J shed 1 base, and the junction held 1 base outside the gene matches. Germline assignment: CDR1 SQVTM and CDR2 ANQGSEA. This CDR3 comprises 13 residues. This CDR3 reads CSVRQGGTDTQYF. CDR3 DNA: TGCAGCGTTCGACAGGGGGGCACAGATACGCAGTATTTT.

V and J are TRBV30 and TRBJ2-2, with 9 bases lining up with TRBD1. Germline CDR1 reads GTSNPN; CDR2 reads SVGIG (reference sequence). CDR3 size: 14 residues. Trimming took 4 bases from V and 3 from J; bases not matched to a gene: 3. Here the CDR3 DNA reads TGTGCCTGGAACGGACAGGGGTACACCGGGGAGCTGTTTTTT. This gives the protein CAWNGQGYTGELFF.

This chain uses TRBV5-4 with TRBJ1-2, with D possibly TRBD1 on 6 matching bases. Germline CDR1 is SGHNT and CDR2 is YYREEE (reference sequence). The CDR3 loop spans 14 amino acids. V lost 4 bases and J lost 6, with 16 bases in between. CDR3 DNA: TGTGCCAGCAGCCCCACGACACGACAGGATGGCTACACCTTC. It encodes CASSPTTRQDGYTF.

The V call is TRBV5-1, the J call TRBJ1-2, with a weak D call TRBD1 (5 bases). Looked up from germline, CDR1 is SGHRS and CDR2 is YFSETQ. V was shortened by 1 base and J by 6 bases, with 13 bases between the two germline ends. This CDR3 region has 14 residues. CDR3 DNA sequence: TGCGCCAGCAGCTTGCAGGGTGCGAACGATGGCTACACCTTC. Amino acids: CASSLQGANDGYTF. The entire variable domain, with the rest obtained from reference TRBV5-1 and TRBJ1-2, is as follows: KAGVTQTPRYLIKTRGQQVTLSCSPISGHRSVSWYQQTPGQGLQFLFEYFSETQRNKGNFPGRFSGRQFSNSRSEMNVSTLELGDSALYLCASSLQGANDGYTFGSGTRLTVV.

The V gene is TRBV6-4, the J gene TRBJ1-2; D gene uncertain. The CDR3 is 14 amino acids. Per germline, CDR1 MRHNA and CDR2 SNTAGT. V was clipped by 5 bases and J by 9 bases, with 19 bases between them. In DNA, the CDR3 is TGTGCCAGCAGTTCCACTTTGGGGAAAGGGAGCTACACCTTC. This translates into CASSSTLGKGSYTF.

V is TRBV7-2 and J is TRBJ2-1; 7 nucleotides line up with TRBD2. Germline-derived CDR1 and CDR2 are SGHTA and FQGNSA. The CDR3 is 17 amino acids. V was pared by 2 bases and J by 2 bases, with 9 bases of the junction left unmatched. CDR3 in DNA: TGTGCCAGCAGCTTAACCCTGAGGAGCGGGACCTACAATGAGCAGTTCTTC. This encodes CASSLTLRSGTYNEQFF.

The genes are TRBV7-2 and TRBJ1-4, with D uncertain. The CDR3 loop spans 12 amino acids. Trimming stripped 7 bases from V and 8 bases from J, with 11 bases between. In germline, CDR1 is SGHTA, CDR2 FQGNSA. As DNA, the CDR3 is TGTGCCAGCAACCGGTATGGGGAAAAACTGTTTTTT. Encoded protein: CASNRYGEKLFF. The entire variable domain, with the rest obtained from reference TRBV7-2 and TRBJ1-4, is as follows: GAGVSQSPSNKVTEKGKDVELRCDPISGHTALYWYRQSLGQGLEFLIYFQGNSAPDKSGLPSDRFSAERTGGSVSTLTIQRTQQEDSAVYLCASNRYGEKLFFGSGTQLSVL.

This clone turned up a few times. The gene calls are TRBV6-6 and TRBJ2-7; D perhaps matches TRBD2 (6 bases). This CDR3 spans 12 amino acids. V lost 5 bases to trimming and J lost 5 bases, with 10 bases between them. The germline CDR1 and CDR2 sequences are MNHNY and SVGAGI (reference sequence). CDR3 sequence reads: CASSPRRDEQYF. The CDR3 DNA reads TGTGCCAGCAGTCCCCGGAGGGACGAGCAGTACTTC.

This chain uses TRBV25-1 with TRBJ1-6; D might be TRBD1 (5 bases). The germline V gene has CDR1 MGHDK and CDR2 SYGVNS. The CDR3 length is 13 residues. V lost 6 bases and J 10 bases, leaving 13 bases between the germline ends. The CDR3 DNA is TGTGCCAGCAGGGGGGGGGAGGGATCACCCCTCCACTTT. This translates into CASRGGEGSPLHF.

This clone was observed a handful of times. The V and J genes are TRBV7-8 and TRBJ1-2, with TRBD1 as a possible D gene (5 bases). From germline, CDR1 is SGHVS and CDR2 FQNEAQ. Trimming took 2 bases from V and 3 from J, leaving 10 bases between them. The CDR3 spans 14 residues. The CDR3 coding sequence is TGTGCCAGCAGCTTATTCGGGACCTACTATGGCTACACCTTC. Translating gives CASSLFGTYYGYTF.

This rearrangement joins TRBV9 to TRBJ1-2, with a weak D call TRBD1 (6 bases). Germline CDR1 reads SGDLS; CDR2 reads YYNGEE. The CDR3 loop spans 16 amino acids. V was shortened by 4 bases and J by 6 bases, with 22 bases between the two germline ends. The CDR3 loop reads CASSLLSAGAGDGYTF. In nucleotides, the CDR3 is TGTGCCAGCAGCCTTCTTTCAGCAGGGGCGGGGGATGGCTACACCTTC.

This clone was counted a few times. This rearrangement joins TRBV29-1 to TRBJ1-2, with D possibly TRBD1 on 6 matching bases. This CDR3 region has 14 residues. From germline, CDR1 is SQVTM and CDR2 ANQGSEA. With 6 bases removed from V and 2 bases from J, the gap between germline ends came to 16 bases. The CDR3 DNA follows: TGCAGCGTGGCCCCTCGACAGGCCAACTATGGCTACACCTTC. The encoded protein is CSVAPRQANYGYTF.

V is TRBV19 and J is TRBJ1-3, with 8 bases that match TRBD1. CDR1 and CDR2 (germline): LNHDA, SQIVND (reference sequence). The CDR3 spans 16 residues. V lost 2 bases to trimming and J lost 0 bases; unmatched junction nucleotides: 3. The CDR3 is CASSIWQGASGNTIYF. In DNA, the CDR3 is TGTGCCAGTAGTATATGGCAGGGGGCCTCTGGAAACACCATATATTTT.

This chain joins TRBV28 and TRBJ1-2; possible D gene TRBD1, 5 bases. The CDR3 extends over 12 amino acids. V was shortened by 8 bases and J by 3 bases, with 10 bases between the two germline ends. Germline values: CDR1 MDHEN, CDR2 SYDVKM. The CDR3 loop reads CASGGGHYGYTF. CDR3 coding DNA: TGTGCCAGCGGGGGAGGGCACTATGGCTACACCTTC.

The sample holds one count of this clone. Here the CDR3 DNA reads TGTGCCAGCAGCTTAACAGGGGAGGGAAGGTCGCCCCTCCACTTT. This translates into CASSLTGEGRSPLHF. The chain employs TRBV11-2 and TRBJ1-6; the match to TRBD1 covers 7 bases. J was trimmed by 13 bases and V by 2 bases; bases with no gene match: 11. This CDR3 comprises 15 residues. Per the germline V gene, CDR1 is SGHAT and CDR2 is FQNNGV. The variable domain in full, completed from reference TRBV11-2 and TRBJ1-6, reads EAGVAQSPRYKIIEKRQSVAFWCNPISGHATLYWYQQILGQGPKLLIQFQNNGVVDDSQLPKDRFSAERLKGVDSTLKIQPAKLEDSAVYLCASSLTGEGRSPLHFGNGTRLTVT.

The chain couples TRBV5-4 to TRBJ1-2; 7 bases agree with TRBD1. This CDR3 contains 12 residues. Trimming at V came to 6 bases and at J to 8 bases, leaving 7 bases not matched to a gene. Germline assignment: CDR1 SGHNT and CDR2 YYREEE (reference sequence). CDR3 residues: CASTPGGIGYTF. CDR3 bases: TGTGCCAGCACCCCAGGGGGGATCGGCTACACCTTC. The whole variable domain, filled in from reference TRBV5-4 and TRBJ1-2, reads ETGVTQSPTHLIKTRGQQVTLRCSSQSGHNTVSWYQQALGQGPQFIFQYYREEENGRGNFPPRFSGLQFPNYSSELNVNALELDDSALYLCASTPGGIGYTFGSGTRLTVV.

The chain combines TRBV27 with TRBJ1-1; 9 positions match TRBD1. V lost 8 bases to trimming and J lost 5 bases; unmatched junction nucleotides: 12. This CDR3 spans 15 amino acids. Germline V gene lookup returns CDR1 MNHEY and CDR2 SMNVEV (reference sequence). The CDR3 here is CASQRTGDWETEAFF. The CDR3 region has the DNA TGTGCCAGCCAAAGGACAGGGGATTGGGAAACTGAAGCTTTCTTT.

The chain couples TRBV9 to TRBJ1-1; TRBD1 is a possible D gene (5 bases). CDR1 SGDLS and CDR2 YYNGEE come from the germline V gene. The CDR3 has 14 residues. Trimming took off 4 bases at V and 11 bases at J, with 21 bases between the two ends. DNA for the CDR3: TGTGCCAGCAGCCCCCAGAGGGACTGGCCGATCGCTTTCTTT. Protein product: CASSPQRDWPIAFF.

The rearrangement joins TRBV7-2 to TRBJ2-3; 7 bases match TRBD2. Germline V gives CDR1 SGHTA, CDR2 FQGNSA. With 6 bases clipped from V and 2 bases from J, the junction kept 11 bases outside the gene matches. The CDR3 runs 16 residues. DNA of the CDR3: TGTGCCAGCAGTTTAAGCTTTAGCGGGTACACAGATACGCAGTATTTT. This gives the protein CASSLSFSGYTDTQYF.

The genes are TRBV14 and TRBJ1-6; D unclear. Per germline, CDR1 SGHDN and CDR2 FVKESK. The CDR3 contains 13 residues. V was shortened by 1 base and J by 7 bases, with 5 bases between the two germline ends. Here the CDR3 reads CASSQVQNSPLHF. DNA of the CDR3: TGTGCCAGCAGCCAAGTACAGAATTCACCCCTCCACTTT.

The V and J genes are TRBV19 and TRBJ1-5, with TRBD1 matching 9 bases. Germline V lookup: CDR1 LNHDA, CDR2 SQIVND (reference sequence). The CDR3 covers 15 residues. V shed 6 bases and J 2 bases; nucleotides not matched to a gene: 5. In nucleotides, the CDR3 is TGTGCCAGTAGGGACAGGGGCCGACGCAATCAGCCCCAGCATTTT. It codes for CASRDRGRRNQPQHF.

This clone was seen only once. This chain joins TRBV19 and TRBJ1-2; tentatively, D is TRBD1 (5 bases). Per the germline V gene, CDR1 is LNHDA and CDR2 is SQIVND (reference sequence). The CDR3 totals 14 residues. Trimming left V 2 bases short and J 3 bases short, with 10 bases between. The DNA of the CDR3 is TGTGCCAGTAGTATATACCAGGGAGACTATGGCTACACCTTC. This sequence encodes CASSIYQGDYGYTF.